This T cell receptor (beta chain) was captured in a study of T cells in Graves' hyperthyroidism and ophthalmopathy. General study points: Model output signaled ophthalmopathy a median roughly 6.5 months ahead of onset.

V dropped 3 bases and J dropped 0; count of bases not matched to a gene: 8. In germline, CDR1 is SGHTA, CDR2 FQGNSA. This CDR3 has 17 residues. Researchers defined stable Graves' hyperthyroidism as no ophthalmopathy progression within 18 months. Patients showing uncontrolled infection, other autoimmune disease, pregnancy or lactation were ineligible. TCR beta CDR3 region amplification was performed from RNA transcripts. Using the HTBI primer set, a first-round RT-PCR was run on the TCR CDR3. TCRdb itself ran the multiplex PCR reads through MiXCR, one entry per CDR3 protein. The sample has 550,000 to 650,000 distinct CDR3 sequences, 11% to 15% seen once; the top ten hold about 15%. This clonotype came up many times. Its antigen remains unidentified.

V gene TRBV7-2 combines with J gene TRBJ2-3, with TRBD2 matching over 8 bases. Sample: blood. This TCR came from a woman in her 40s with Graves' hyperthyroidism. CDR3 sequence: CASSFHSGASSTDTQYF. The CDR3 nucleotides read TGTGCCAGCAGCTTCCATAGCGGGGCCTCTAGCACAGATACGCAGTATTTT.